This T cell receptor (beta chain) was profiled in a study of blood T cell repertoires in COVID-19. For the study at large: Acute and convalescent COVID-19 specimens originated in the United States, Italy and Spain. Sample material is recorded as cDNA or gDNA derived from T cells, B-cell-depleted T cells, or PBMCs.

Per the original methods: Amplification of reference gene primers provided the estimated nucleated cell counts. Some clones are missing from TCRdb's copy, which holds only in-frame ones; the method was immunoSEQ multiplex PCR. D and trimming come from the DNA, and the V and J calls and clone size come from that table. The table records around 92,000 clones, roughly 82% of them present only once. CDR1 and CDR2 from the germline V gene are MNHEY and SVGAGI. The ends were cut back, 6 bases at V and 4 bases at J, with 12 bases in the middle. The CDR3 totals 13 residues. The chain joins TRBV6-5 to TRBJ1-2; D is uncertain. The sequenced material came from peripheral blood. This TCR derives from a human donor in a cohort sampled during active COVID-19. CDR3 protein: CASSARLSYGYTF. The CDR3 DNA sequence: TGTGCCAGCAGCGCGCGACTGAGCTATGGCTACACCTTC.